This T cell receptor (beta chain) was captured by sequencing in a study of blood T cell repertoires in COVID-19. This CDR3 has 14 residues. Germline V gives CDR1 SGHTA, CDR2 FQGNSA. Between the trimmed V and J ends, which lost 2 bases and 6 bases, there was a span of 11 bases. Libraries were prepared by immunoSEQ multiplex PCR; TCRdb keeps only in-frame clonotypes and omits some of them. Counted here are roughly 35,000 clones, 78% occurring once; the ten biggest clones make up just over 35%. Sample: peripheral blood. The J gene is TRBJ2-1, the V gene TRBV7-2; tentative D call: TRBD1 (6 bases). The source is a man older than 75 with acute or convalescent COVID-19. In nucleotides, the CDR3 is TGTGCCAGCAGCTTATACAGGGTGCCCAATGAGCAGTTCTTC. As protein: CASSLYRVPNEQFF.